This is a list of T cell receptor beta chains from one sample in a study of cytomegalovirus exposure and HLA in healthy donors. Sequencing used immunoSEQ multiplex PCR; TCRdb keeps in-frame clones, though not all of them. The top ten clones hold almost 4% of a sample with fewer than 150,000 clones, 75% to 80% of them seen once. Sequenced sample: PBMCs. These receptors originate from a man between 18 and 35 years old in good health and CMV-seronegative. CDR3s include the opening cysteine and the closing phenylalanine or tryptophan. The D gene is left open where the match is weak.

v_call	j_call	d_call	cdr3_aa
TRBV27	TRBJ1-2	.	CASSSLGGVGYTF
TRBV6-5	TRBJ1-1	.	CASSLRQQDTEAFF
TRBV19	TRBJ2-1	TRBD2	CASSIVAGGQFF
TRBV5-1	TRBJ1-1	.	CASSFHGSEAFF
TRBV28	TRBJ1-5	TRBD1	CASSLLVQGAGNQPQHF
TRBV5-1	TRBJ2-1	.	CASGLQDSYNEQFF
TRBV18	TRBJ2-1	.	CASYFREGSYNEQFF
TRBV5-1	TRBJ2-3	.	CASSTGPSTDTQYF
TRBV30	TRBJ1-2	.	CAWSPQGSGYTF
TRBV27	TRBJ1-5	.	CASKGRGDPLSNQPQHF
TRBV7-9	.	TRBD2	CASSSSGVAYEQYF
TRBV14	TRBJ2-7	.	CASGQTLSSYEQYF
TRBV29-1	TRBJ1-1	.	CSADWPRGEGTEAFF
TRBV30	TRBJ2-7	TRBD2	CAWSVPGGAQDEQYF
TRBV9	TRBJ1-3	TRBD1	CASSEGDRGPGNTIYF
TRBV6-6	TRBJ1-2	.	CASSATGDYGYTF
TRBV7-9	TRBJ1-1	.	CASSSLVEHTEAFF
TRBV7-3	TRBJ2-1	TRBD1	CASSYLTGAQGASYNEQFF
TRBV5-1	TRBJ2-1	TRBD2	CASSATSGAPSSYNEQFF
TRBV7-9	TRBJ2-1	TRBD2	CASSPRSLAGVGNEQFF
TRBV18	TRBJ2-7	.	CASSPRGSSFRGEQYF
TRBV19	TRBJ1-2	.	CASQGFNGYTF
TRBV28	TRBJ1-1	.	CASSLDRNTEAFF
TRBV28	TRBJ1-2	.	CASSFPMAVGYTF
TRBV2	TRBJ2-3	TRBD2	CASSEWLAGSTDTQYF
TRBV4-1	TRBJ2-1	TRBD2	CASSQEAGDYNEQFF
TRBV11-3	TRBJ1-6	.	CASSLEDNNSPLHF
TRBV5-1	TRBJ2-5	.	CASSSKETQYF
TRBV2	TRBJ1-1	TRBD1	CASRDAGGHTEAFF
TRBV13	TRBJ1-1	TRBD1	CASSLDRGANTEAFF
TRBV4-2	TRBJ2-3	TRBD2	CASSQDLAGGPPDTQYF
TRBV19	TRBJ1-2	TRBD1	CASNNRGRDYGYTF
TRBV19	TRBJ2-1	.	CASSIGWVSGRGYNEQFF
TRBV11-1	TRBJ2-7	.	CASSSQGQLTYEQYF
TRBV7-2	TRBJ2-7	TRBD2	CASSRLAGPNEQYF
TRBV5-1	TRBJ2-3	TRBD1	CASSRPGSDRVTDTQYF
TRBV7-8	TRBJ2-2	.	CASSLLSGVPAGELFF
TRBV5-1	.	TRBD2	CASSLVASGRNYEQYF
TRBV28	TRBJ1-3	TRBD1	CASSFAMTGGNTIYF
TRBV6-1	TRBJ2-3	.	CASSEGHAGSGDTQYF
TRBV5-3	TRBJ2-7	TRBD2	CARSLGPGTSGRGGSYEQYF
TRBV10-3	.	.	CAISVSPIYEQYF
TRBV28	TRBJ2-3	.	CASSLFGGDSTDTQYF
TRBV6-5	TRBJ1-2	TRBD1	CASRLLGQPNYGYTF
TRBV30	TRBJ1-1	.	CAWSGDPNTEAFF
TRBV6-1	TRBJ1-3	TRBD1	CASSTGVNSGNTIYF
TRBV7-3	TRBJ1-2	.	CASSEGINYGYTF
TRBV6-5	TRBJ1-1	.	CASSYWGGEAFF
TRBV10-2	TRBJ1-1	.	CASSETGNRYTEAFF
TRBV5-6	TRBJ2-6	TRBD1	CASSLRDSKYSGANVLTF
TRBV6-1	TRBJ1-3	.	CASTKQLSGNTIYF
TRBV19	TRBJ2-3	.	CASSYWDSGADTQYF
TRBV5-4	TRBJ1-4	TRBD1	CASSRTGDRDEKLFF